This T cell receptor (beta chain) was documented in a study of response to subunit inactivated influenza vaccine listed by TCRdb under 2018. With respect to the entire study: The study used deep quantitative T cell receptor repertoire profiling to track responses to a trivalent subunit inactivated influenza vaccine.

The research as a whole found: It was suggested by the authors that each seasonal influenza vaccination may recruit only a limited number of new T cells.

As regards this clonotype: Which antigen it targets is not known. One end of the junction is discordant with germline, which a read error may explain.

For CDR1 and CDR2, the germline V gene lists SGHNT and YENEEA. The CDR3 runs 16 amino acids, cysteine and phenylalanine included. Only the CDR3 portion is preserved as DNA: 48 bases, with reading frame beginning at the first base. Library construction relied on RT-PCR. The sequencer was an Illumina HiSeq 2500. TCRdb's own reprocessing of the public reads used fastp at Q25 and MiXCR and kept productive beta chains. Each entry merges the rows of one CDR3 protein and shows their most common DNA and genes. This sample gives approximately 680,000 distinct CDR3 sequences in total; 15% to 19% of them show up just once. Around a tenth of the sample rests with the top ten.

This chain joins TRBV11-3 to TRBJ2-1; the junction holds 8 bases that match TRBD2. The sequence came from a man over 45 who received an inactivated influenza vaccine. Donor details come from another sample of the same person, matched by shared clones. Material: PBMCs from blood, obtained 11 to 12 days after vaccination. Here is the DNA: TGTGGCAGCAGCTTGGGCGGGAGGTTCTCCTACAATGAGCAGTTCTTC. This gives the protein CGSSLGGRFSYNEQFF.